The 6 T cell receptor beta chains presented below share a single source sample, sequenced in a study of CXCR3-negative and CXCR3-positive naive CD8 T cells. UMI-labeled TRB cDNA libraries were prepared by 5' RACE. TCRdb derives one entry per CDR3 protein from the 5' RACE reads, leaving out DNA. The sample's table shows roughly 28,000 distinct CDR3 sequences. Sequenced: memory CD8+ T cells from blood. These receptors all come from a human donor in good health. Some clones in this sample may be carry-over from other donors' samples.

CDR3 sequence reads: CASSFLGAGGADTQYF. This chain links TRBV27 with TRBJ2-3; with no DNA, the TCRdb D assignment of TRBD2 cannot be verified. The CDR3 consists of 16 residues. Per germline, CDR1 MNHEY and CDR2 SMNVEV (reference sequence).

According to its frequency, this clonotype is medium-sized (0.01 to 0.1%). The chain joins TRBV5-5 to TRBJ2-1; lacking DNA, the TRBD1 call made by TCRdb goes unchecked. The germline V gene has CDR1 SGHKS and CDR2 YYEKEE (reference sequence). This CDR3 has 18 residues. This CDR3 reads CASSPAWGLASSYNEQFF. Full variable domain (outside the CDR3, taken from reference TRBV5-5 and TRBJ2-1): DAGVTQSPTHLIKTRGQQVTLRCSPISGHKSVSWYQQVLGQGPQFIFQYYEKEERGRGNFPDRFSARQFPNYSSELNVNALLLGDSALYLCASSPAWGLASSYNEQFFGPGTRLTVL.

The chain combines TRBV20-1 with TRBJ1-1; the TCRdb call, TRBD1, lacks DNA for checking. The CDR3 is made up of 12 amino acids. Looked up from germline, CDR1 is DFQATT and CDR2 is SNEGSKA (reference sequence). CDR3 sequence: CSAFRGDTEAFF.

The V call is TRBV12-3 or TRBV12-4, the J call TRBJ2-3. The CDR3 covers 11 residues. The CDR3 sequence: CASSRSDTQYF.

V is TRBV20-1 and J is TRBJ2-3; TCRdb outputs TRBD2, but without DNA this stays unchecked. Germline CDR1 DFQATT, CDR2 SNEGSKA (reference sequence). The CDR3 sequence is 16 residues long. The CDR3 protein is CSAPTSGGLPTDTQYF.

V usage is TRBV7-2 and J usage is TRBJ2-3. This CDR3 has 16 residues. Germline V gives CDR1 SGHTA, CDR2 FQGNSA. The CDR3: CASSLAEDEYTDTQYF.